This TCR beta chain was observed in a study of shared clonotypes between healthy human individuals (dated by TCRdb to about 2020). In the study overall: A few men and a couple of women, aged 18 to 49 years, made up the cohort. To estimate repertoire size and how much clonotypes are shared between individuals, the study performed deep sequencing of blood TCR repertoires from roughly five healthy adults. Per donor, three plates each were used for CD4 naive and CD4 memory, two for CD8 naive, and one for CD8 memory. To increase sequencing depth and limit assay-specific biases, different laboratories used diverse techniques to prepare libraries and sequence TCR repertoires. Each donor's leukapheresis produced roughly between roughly 0.85 and 9.5 billion PBMCs. What the study reported, not specific to this receptor: Estimated clonotype richness was generally larger for naive than for memory subsets. Pairwise subsampling indicated that sequencing depth was expected to affect the degree of clonotype sharing among donors. About 5% of naive CD4, roughly 3.6% of naive CD8, 2% to 2.5% of memory CD4, and approximately 0.4% of memory CD8 clonotypes were shared across several donors. Rarefaction of sorted-subset datasets indicated incomplete sequencing despite the large sequencing depth. Higher generation probabilities were observed for clonotypes shared by all four sorted-subset donors than for non-shared clonotypes. Sampling was restricted to blood, and TCR repertoires in tissue are likely to differ from TCR repertoires in blood. The small number of donors limited the genetic and exposure-history diversity represented.

Using the deep immunoSEQ assay, TCR CDR3 regions were amplified from genomic DNA by multiplex PCR. Extracted genomic DNA from each cell subset was spread evenly across all wells of several immunoSEQ 96-well plates, with each plate serving as a replicate. Each replicate PCR for sorted subsets received about 210 ng genomic DNA, equal to roughly 30,000 T cell genomes. Purified libraries were quantified with a Qubit 3.0 fluorometer, sized on a Bioanalyzer 2100, and re-quantified with the KAPA Library Quantification kit. Each immunoSEQ 96-well plate was sequenced on its own single-read 150-cycle Illumina NextSeq 550 flow cell. The study's own analysis went as follows. Because the immunoSEQ output included only junctional sequences and no quality scores, the filtering could not be the same as the filtering used for full-length reads. Sequences were annotated with PyIR, a Python wrapper for IgBLAST v1.9, and V/J genes and CDR3 were assigned using IMGT germline references. Reads were removed for weak V/J assignments (E-value above 1e-6), missing CDR3, stop codons, out-of-frame junctions, or ambiguous translated residues. V3J clonotypes were defined as sequences sharing an identical inferred V gene, J gene, and CDR3 amino acid sequence. Percentage overlap between repertoires was computed as shared unique clonotypes divided by the size of the smaller repertoire. Repertoire richness was assessed with RTK rarefaction, the Chao1 estimator, and Recon v2.1 estimates of unobserved clonotypes. Generation probabilities were computed with OLGA for all TCRbeta clonotypes obtained by the gDNA method from several donors. Imported from immuneACCESS, the table was reduced by TCRdb to in-frame sequences with V and J called. These copies leave out some clones; in studies compared against another copy, an unresolved V gene accounts for under half, and the cause of the remainder is not known. The DNA was the basis for D and trimming; V, J and clone size are from that table. Present in this sample are more than 400,000 clones, 95% to 97% of which were seen just once. The ten largest clonotypes hold approximately 0.06% of the sample.

As for this clone: Its antigen remains unidentified. Base qualities are not at hand, and no much larger clone is one base apart.

V lost 5 bases and J lost 6 bases, and the count of bases not matched to a germline gene is 9. Reading the germline V gene gives CDR1 SGHTA and CDR2 FQGTGA. The CDR3 goes from the cysteine to the phenylalanine over 15 residues. Only the CDR3 region is kept as DNA, spanning 45 bases read in frame from base 1. Donors were healthy HIV-negative adults with no recently reported acute infections or vaccinations. Every donor was a Caucasian adult living in Nashville, Tennessee, USA. Magnetic negative selection was used to enrich CD4+ T cells, after which naive cells were positively selected on CD45RA and the negative fraction became the memory subset. Blood was collected by leukapheresis, and PBMCs were isolated by Ficoll-Histopaque density gradient centrifugation and then cryopreserved in liquid nitrogen vapor phase. Analytical flow cytometry was used to check the purity and quantity of every magnetically sorted T cell population. Genomic DNA was isolated from each sorted fraction and quantified by UV absorbance on a Nanodrop 2000c.

Sequenced sample: naive CD4+ T cells sorted from blood. This sample's cell subset or site label indicates: CD45RA+ positively selected. The chain links TRBV7-3 with TRBJ2-2, and TRBD1 matches 7 of the central bases. The sequence was obtained from a woman aged 25 to 45 in good health. The encoded CDR3 is CASSPGTVLAGELFF. The nucleotide sequence reads as follows: TGTGCCAGCAGCCCGGGGACAGTCTTGGCCGGGGAGCTGTTTTTT. Beyond the CDR3, the reference TRBV7-3 and TRBJ2-2 genes provide the residues; the full variable domain reads: GAGVSQTPSNKVTEKGKYVELRCDPISGHTALYWYRQSLGQGPEFLIYFQGTGAADDSGLPNDRFFAVRPEGSVSTLKIQRTERGDSAVYLCASSPGTVLAGELFFGEGSRLTVL.